This entry is about one T cell receptor beta chain. Single viable CD3+CD4+CD8-CD45RO+ cells were sorted as the memory CD4+ T cells. After thawing, CD4+ T cells were positively selected. Some clones are missing from TCRdb's copy, which holds only in-frame ones; the method was immunoSEQ multiplex PCR. The sample holds around 60,000 clones, approximately 77% seen once. The sample originates from a study of memory CD4+ T cells and cytomegalovirus serostatus. This CDR3 region has 13 residues. Per germline, CDR1 SGDLS and CDR2 YYNGEE. V lost 0 bases and J lost 13, with 13 bases in between. This TCR came from an adult in good health and CMV-seronegative. The material sequenced was memory CD4+ T cells from blood. This chain uses TRBV9 with TRBJ1-4; D remains unclear. The CDR3 nucleotides read TGTGCCAGCAGCGTAGGGTACGGCGGAGGACTGTTTTTT. It yields the protein CASSVGYGGGLFF. Full variable domain (outside the CDR3, taken from reference TRBV9 and TRBJ1-4): DSGVTQTPKHLITATGQRVTLRCSPRSGDLSVYWYQQSLDQGLQFLIQYYNGEERAKGNILERFSAQQFPDLHSELNLSSLELGDSALYFCASSVGYGGGLFFGSGTQLSVL.